The source of this T cell receptor beta chain is a study of OX40 agonist ivuxolimab in advanced cancers. Repertoires were generated with immunoSEQ multiplex PCR, while TCRdb's copy carries only in-frame clones and drops some. The data hold about 75,000 clones, with about 85% observed a single time. Points on this clone: Its antigen remains unidentified.

This CDR3 is 12 amino acids long. V was clipped by 3 bases and J by 3 bases, with 6 bases between them. In germline, CDR1 is LNHDA, CDR2 SQIVND (reference sequence). Overall study results and limits: Low normalized T-cell clonal expansion was also seen in some nonresponders.

This sequence joins TRBV19 and TRBJ2-7; no clear D. This TCR was recovered from an adult with an advanced solid tumor such as melanoma, head and neck, liver or kidney cancer. Sequenced here: CD4+ or CD8+ T cells sorted from blood, sampled in a trial of the OX40 agonist ivuxolimab. The CDR3 bases are TGTGCCAGTAGTATTCGCGTCTACGAGCAGTACTTC. It yields the protein CASSIRVYEQYF.